This TCR beta chain derives from a study of OX40 agonist ivuxolimab in advanced cancers. The study's findings and limits: Expanded clones belonging to CD8+ T cells outnumbered, on average, those of CD4+. Among the nonresponders, some also had low normalized T-cell clonal expansion. Antigens targeted by the expanded peripheral T cells were not determined.

Trimming stripped 5 bases from V and 2 bases from J, with 19 bases between. Germline V gene data show CDR1 as LGHNA and CDR2 as YNFKEQ. The CDR3 runs to 16 residues. The method was immunoSEQ multiplex PCR; TCRdb's version includes in-frame clones alone and lacks a portion of them. Among about 23,000 clones listed, about 76% were seen once. Note on this clone: As yet, its antigen is unknown.

This TCR came from an adult with an advanced solid tumor such as melanoma, head and neck, liver or kidney cancer. The sequences come from CD4+ or CD8+ T cells sorted from blood, collected in a trial of the OX40 agonist ivuxolimab. The chain recombines TRBV4-2 with TRBJ2-7; tentative D call: TRBD1 (6 bases). The DNA for the CDR3 is TGTGCCAGCAGCTTGCCAGGGGCCAAGAAGACCTACGAGCAGTACTTC. Its protein product is CASSLPGAKKTYEQYF.